This TCR beta chain was found in a study of cytomegalovirus exposure and HLA in healthy donors. Study-level points and caveats: The investigators catalogued 160 or so TCR beta chains as cytomegalovirus-associated.

For this clone: Its specificity is not known.

Sequencing used immunoSEQ multiplex PCR; TCRdb keeps in-frame clones, though not all of them. Among some 120,000 clones, over 65% were seen once, and the ten largest hold 2.1%. The sequenced material came from PBMCs. This receptor was identified in a young woman in good health and CMV-seronegative.

CDR3 in DNA: TGTGCCAGCAGCATGACTAGCGGGGGGGCCTCTGAGCAGTTCTTC. Its translation is CASSMTSGGASEQFF. The V call is TRBV7-9, the J call TRBJ2-1, with TRBD2 matching over 14 bases. The germline V gene encodes CDR1 SEHNR and CDR2 FQNEAQ (reference sequence). J lost 9 bases, V lost 5 bases, and 6 bases had no gene match. The length of the CDR3 is 15 residues.